The rows below give T cell receptor beta chains drawn from one sample of a study of cytomegalovirus exposure and HLA in healthy donors. TCRdb's table, derived via immunoSEQ multiplex PCR, lists solely in-frame clones and lacks some. The sample carries some 120,000 clones, approximately 81% recorded once. The sequencing input was PBMCs. These receptors originate from a woman younger than 30 in good health and CMV-seropositive. The CDR3 runs from the conserved cysteine through the conserved F or W. A D gene is named only where the DNA matches it firmly. Size tells how often a clone was seen (once, few, many) or the class of an expanded clone, and some rows leave it out.

length | D | size | J | V | DNA | CDR3
16 | TRBD2 | NA | TRBJ2-7 | TRBV9 | TGTGCCAGCAGCCCACGGACTAGCGGGAACTCCTACGAGCAGTACTTC | CASSPRTSGNSYEQYF
12 | NA | NA | TRBJ1-1 | TRBV5-6 | TGTGCCAGCAGCTTGGGAGACACTGAAGCTTTCTTT | CASSLGDTEAFF
16 | NA | NA | TRBJ1-5 | TRBV28 | TGTGCCAGCATCTCTTACTTCAGGCACAGCAATCAGCCCCAGCATTTT | CASISYFRHSNQPQHF
14 | TRBD2 | NA | TRBJ2-7 | TRBV5-1 | TGCGCCAGCAGCTGGGGAGGGAACCCCTACGAGCAGTACTTC | CASSWGGNPYEQYF
15 | NA | NA | TRBJ1-3 | TRBV7-8 | TGTGCCAGCAGCCGGACTCCCCCTTCTGGAAACACCATATATTTT | CASSRTPPSGNTIYF
14 | TRBD2 | NA | TRBJ2-7 | TRBV6-5 | TGTGCCAGCAGTTACTCCGGGAGGGCCTACGAGCAGTACTTC | CASSYSGRAYEQYF
14 | TRBD1 | NA | TRBJ1-4 | TRBV19 | TGTGCCTCAGGGGGGCGGCGGACTAATGAAAAACTGTTTTTT | CASGGRRTNEKLFF
17 | TRBD2 | once | TRBJ2-1 | TRBV5-6 | TGTGCCAGCAGCTTAACTAGACTAGCGGATTCCTACAATGAGCAGTTCTTC | CASSLTRLADSYNEQFF
17 | TRBD1 | NA | TRBJ2-2 | TRBV30 | TGTGCCTGGAGTGCCCATTTGGACAGGGTGAACACCGGGGAGCTGTTTTTT | CAWSAHLDRVNTGELFF
12 | NA | NA | TRBJ1-1 | TRBV7-2 | TGTGCCAGCAGCTTACTCCAGGCTGAAGCTTTCTTT | CASSLLQAEAFF
14 | TRBD1 | NA | TRBJ2-7 | TRBV7-3 | TGTGCCAGCAGCGAAGGGGGCGGCTCCTACGAGCAGTACTTC | CASSEGGGSYEQYF
16 | NA | NA | TRBJ1-3 | TRBV5-1 | TGCGCCAGCAGCCCCTTAGCGCTCTCCTCTGGAAACACCATATATTTT | CASSPLALSSGNTIYF